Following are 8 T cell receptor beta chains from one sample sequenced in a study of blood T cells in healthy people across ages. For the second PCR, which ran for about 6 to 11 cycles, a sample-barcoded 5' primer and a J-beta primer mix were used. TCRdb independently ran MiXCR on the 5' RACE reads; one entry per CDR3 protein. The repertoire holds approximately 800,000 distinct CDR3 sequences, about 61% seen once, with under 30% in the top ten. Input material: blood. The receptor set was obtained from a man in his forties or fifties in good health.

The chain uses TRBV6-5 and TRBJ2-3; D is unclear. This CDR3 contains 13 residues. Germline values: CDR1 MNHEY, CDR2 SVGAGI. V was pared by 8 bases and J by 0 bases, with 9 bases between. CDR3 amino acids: CASGLHSTDTQYF. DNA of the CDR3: TGTGCCAGCGGTCTACACAGCACAGATACGCAGTATTTT.

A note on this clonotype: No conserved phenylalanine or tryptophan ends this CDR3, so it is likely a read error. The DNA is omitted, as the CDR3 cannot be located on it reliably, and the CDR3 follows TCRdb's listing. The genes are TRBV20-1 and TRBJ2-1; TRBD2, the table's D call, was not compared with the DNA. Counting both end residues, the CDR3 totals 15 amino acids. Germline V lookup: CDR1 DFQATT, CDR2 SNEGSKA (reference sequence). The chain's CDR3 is CSATGSALGGYTFGS.

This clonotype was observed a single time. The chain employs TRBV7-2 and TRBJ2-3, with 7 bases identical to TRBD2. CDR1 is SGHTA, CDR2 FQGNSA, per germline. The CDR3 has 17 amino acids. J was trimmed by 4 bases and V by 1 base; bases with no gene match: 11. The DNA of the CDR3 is TGTGCCAGCAGCTTAGGTCTTTGGGCGGGGGACGCAGATACGCAGTATTTT. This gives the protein CASSLGLWAGDADTQYF.

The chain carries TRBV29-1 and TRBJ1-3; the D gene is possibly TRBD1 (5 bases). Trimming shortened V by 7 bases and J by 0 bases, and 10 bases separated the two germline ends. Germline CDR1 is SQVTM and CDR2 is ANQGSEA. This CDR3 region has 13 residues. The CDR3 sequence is CSARQSSGNTIYF. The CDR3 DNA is TGCAGCGCCCGACAGAGCTCTGGAAACACCATATATTTT.

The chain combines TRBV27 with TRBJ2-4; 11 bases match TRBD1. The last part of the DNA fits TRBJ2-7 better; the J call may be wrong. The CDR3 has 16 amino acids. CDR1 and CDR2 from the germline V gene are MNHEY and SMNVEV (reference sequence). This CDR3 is CASSPGTGGSLYEQYF. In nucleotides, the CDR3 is TGTGCCAGCAGTCCCGGGACAGGGGGTTCCCTATACGAGCAGTACTTC.

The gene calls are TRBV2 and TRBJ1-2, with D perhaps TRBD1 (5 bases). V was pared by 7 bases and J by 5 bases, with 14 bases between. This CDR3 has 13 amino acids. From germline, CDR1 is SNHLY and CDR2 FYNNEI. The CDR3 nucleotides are TGTGCCAGCAATGGAGGGACTATTTATGGCTACACCTTC. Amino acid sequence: CASNGGTIYGYTF.

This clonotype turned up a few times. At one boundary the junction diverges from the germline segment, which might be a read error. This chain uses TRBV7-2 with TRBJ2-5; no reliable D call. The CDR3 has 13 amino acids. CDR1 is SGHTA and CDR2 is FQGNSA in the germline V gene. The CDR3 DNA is TGTGCCAGCAGCCGACATAGCCAAGAGACCCAGTACTTT. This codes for CASSRHSQETQYF. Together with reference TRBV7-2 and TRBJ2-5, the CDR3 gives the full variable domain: GAGVSQSPSNKVTEKGKDVELRCDPISGHTALYWYRQSLGQGLEFLIYFQGNSAPDKSGLPSDRFSAERTGGSVSTLTIQRTQQEDSAVYLCASSRHSQETQYFGPGTRLLVL.

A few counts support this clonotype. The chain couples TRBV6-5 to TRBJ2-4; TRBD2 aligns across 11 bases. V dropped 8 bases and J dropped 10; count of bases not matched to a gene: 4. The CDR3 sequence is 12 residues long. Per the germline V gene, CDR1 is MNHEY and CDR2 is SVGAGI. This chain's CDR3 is CASGLAGGIQYF. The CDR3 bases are TGTGCCAGCGGTCTAGCGGGAGGTATTCAGTACTTC.